These 13 T cell receptor beta chains were all obtained from the same sample, sequenced in a study of T-cell reconstitution after alpha-beta-depleted transplantation in children (TCRdb year 2016). The library relied on PCR. The sequencer listed for this sample is Illumina HiSeq 2500. To normalize quantification of the TCRbeta repertoire, the TCR libraries were built with molecular barcoding that relied on unique molecular identifiers. Using fastp at Q25 and MiXCR, TCRdb reprocessed the public reads and kept productive beta chains. Each CDR3 protein gets just one entry, which takes the most common genes and DNA from the rows behind it. The sample table lists around 440,000 distinct CDR3 sequences, more than 9% of them with a count of one. The ten top clones hold around 2.2% of the sample. The intended sense of this specimen's treatment or condition label: allogeneic hematopoietic cell transplantation with graft depleted of TCRalphabeta T cells and CD19 B cells.

The sequencing used PBMCs, collected before TCRalphabeta/CD19-depleted stem cell transplant. The origin of the receptors is a child between 2 and 9 years old with inherited bone marrow failure, due to receive a stem cell transplant.

The table lists this clonotype with many counts. This chain links TRBV10-3 with TRBJ2-2; unclear D gene. CDR1 ENHRY and CDR2 SYGVKD come from the germline V gene. The CDR3 contains 15 residues. The V and J ends lost 2 bases and 0 bases respectively, with 7 bases between them. CDR3 region: CAISEPSANTGELFF. CDR3 sequence (DNA): TGTGCCATCAGTGAGCCTTCAGCGAACACCGGGGAGCTGTTTTTT.

This clonotype was found many times. This rearrangement joins TRBV10-3 to TRBJ2-7; D possibly corresponds to TRBD2 (6 bases). There are 14 residues in the CDR3. V was pared by 6 bases and J by 3 bases, with 15 bases between. Germline V gene lookup returns CDR1 ENHRY and CDR2 SYGVKD. CDR3 protein: CAISGTLSHYEQYF. CDR3 DNA sequence: TGTGCCATCAGCGGGACTCTGTCCCACTACGAGCAGTACTTC.

In this sample, this clonotype turned up many times. V gene TRBV28 combines with J gene TRBJ2-1; TRBD1 aligns across 7 bases. In germline, CDR1 is MDHEN, CDR2 SYDVKM. V trimming: 10 bases; J trimming: 8 bases; junction bases outside the gene matches: 17. The CDR3 sequence is 15 residues long. The CDR3 nucleotides are TGTGCCACCCATAGTGGCTGGGACAGTCCGGATGAGCAGTTCTTC. Protein: CATHSGWDSPDEQFF.

Of note for this clonotype: A much larger clone differs from this one at a single base, so this may be a read error. The CDR3: CASSQVTPGELFF. The CDR3, as DNA: TGCGCCAGCAGCCAAGTTACCCCCGGGGAGCTGTTTTTT. The rearrangement joins TRBV4-1 to TRBJ2-2; D is unclear. The CDR3 is made up of 13 amino acids. CDR1 is MGHRA, CDR2 YSYEKL, per germline. The V end was cut by 1 base, the J end by 6 bases, with 6 bases between.

This clonotype was observed many times. This chain links TRBV7-9 with TRBJ2-7; no clear D gene. The length of the CDR3 is 12 residues. The germline gives CDR1 SEHNR, CDR2 FQNEAQ (reference sequence). Trimming removed 1 base at V and 10 bases at J, with 11 bases between. The CDR3 coding sequence is TGTGCCAGCAGCTTAGACGTGATGGAACAGTACTTC. It encodes CASSLDVMEQYF. The full variable domain, its missing parts supplied by reference TRBV7-9 and TRBJ2-7, is DTGVSQNPRHKITKRGQNVTFRCDPISEHNRLYWYRQTLGQGPEFLTYFQNEAQLEKSRLLSDRFSAERPKGSFSTLEIQRTEQGDSAMYLCASSLDVMEQYFGPGTRLTVT.

Concerning this clonotype: Possible read error: a much larger clone is one base away. The J gene is TRBJ2-7, the V gene TRBV11-2; 15 bases map to TRBD2. The germline CDR1 and CDR2 sequences are SGHAT and FQNNGV. This CDR3 spans 16 amino acids. This CDR3 reads CASSLGGLAGGYDQYF. The CDR3 DNA follows: TGTGCCAGCAGCTTAGGTGGACTAGCGGGAGGGTACGACCAGTACTTC.

This clonotype was counted between two and nine times. The gene calls are TRBV7-2 and TRBJ2-3; D might be TRBD1 or TRBD2, each matching 5 bases. CDR3 length: 13 residues. V was trimmed by 0 bases and J by 8 bases, leaving 9 bases between them. CDR1 is SGHTA, CDR2 FQGNSA, per germline. CDR3 region: CASSLAEGTTQYF. The CDR3 DNA reads as TGTGCCAGCAGCTTAGCCGAGGGGACTACGCAGTATTTT. The full variable domain, its missing parts supplied by reference TRBV7-2 and TRBJ2-3, is GAGVSQSPSNKVTEKGKDVELRCDPISGHTALYWYRQSLGQGLEFLIYFQGNSAPDKSGLPSDRFSAERTGGSVSTLTIQRTQQEDSAVYLCASSLAEGTTQYFGPGTRLTVL.

The CDR3 DNA is TGTGCCAGCAGTTACTCAGCGGGACTCCCCAGCTCCTACAATGAGCAGTTCTTC. Translating gives CASSYSAGLPSSYNEQFF. The chain recombines TRBV6-2 or TRBV6-3 with TRBJ2-1; 7 bases map to TRBD2. Germline CDR1 and CDR2: MNHEY and SVGEGT. This CDR3 comprises 18 residues. V lost 0 bases to trimming and J lost 0 bases; unmatched junction nucleotides: 8.

This clonotype occurred a few times. This chain links TRBV4-1 with TRBJ1-2; D might be TRBD1 (6 bases). Trimming removed 0 bases from V and 2 bases from J, with 10 bases in between. In germline, CDR1 is MGHRA, CDR2 YSYEKL. The CDR3 is made up of 15 amino acids. The CDR3 region is CASSQDLGQNYGYTF. The CDR3 DNA is TGCGCCAGCAGCCAAGATCTAGGACAGAACTATGGCTACACCTTC.

This clonotype was counted ten times or more. The chain is built from TRBV7-2 and TRBJ2-3; no firm D call. Trimming cost V 5 bases and J 4 bases, with 10 bases left between them. The length of the CDR3 is 13 residues. Germline V CDR1 and CDR2: SGHTA, FQGNSA. CDR3: CASSPRFADTQYF. The CDR3 bases are TGTGCCAGCAGCCCCCGGTTCGCAGATACGCAGTATTTT.

This clonotype was seen ten or more times. J is TRBJ2-2 and V is TRBV7-2; D unresolved. This CDR3 region has 15 residues. Trimming shortened V by 0 bases and J by 0 bases, and 5 bases separated the two germline ends. Germline V gene lookup returns CDR1 SGHTA and CDR2 FQGNSA. Here the CDR3 DNA reads TGTGCCAGCAGCTTAGCCTCCACGAACACCGGGGAGCTGTTTTTT. This encodes CASSLASTNTGELFF.

This clonotype was seen at least ten times. The J gene is TRBJ2-1, the V gene TRBV7-3; the D is unclear. CDR1 and CDR2 (germline): SGHTA, FQGTGA. The CDR3 is made up of 13 amino acids. The ends were cut back, 3 bases at V and 5 bases at J, with 8 bases in the middle. The CDR3 loop reads CASSLNPNNEQFF. The CDR3 nucleotides read TGTGCCAGCAGCTTGAACCCTAACAATGAGCAGTTCTTC.

Ten or more counts support this clonotype. The rearrangement uses TRBV19 and TRBJ1-5, with 9 bases identical to TRBD1. The V segment lost 6 bases and the J segment 6 bases; nucleotides outside the gene matches: 3. This CDR3 is 13 amino acids long. Per germline, CDR1 LNHDA and CDR2 SQIVND (reference sequence). CDR3 sequence (DNA): TGTGCCAGTAGGGACAGGGGTGGTCAGCCCCAGCATTTT. Amino acids: CASRDRGGQPQHF. Supplemented by reference TRBV19 and TRBJ1-5, the full variable domain reads DGGITQSPKYLFRKEGQNVTLSCEQNLNHDAMYWYRQDPGQGLRLIYYSQIVNDFQKGDIAEGYSVSREKKESFPLTVTSAQKNPTAFYLCASRDRGGQPQHFGDGTRLSIL.